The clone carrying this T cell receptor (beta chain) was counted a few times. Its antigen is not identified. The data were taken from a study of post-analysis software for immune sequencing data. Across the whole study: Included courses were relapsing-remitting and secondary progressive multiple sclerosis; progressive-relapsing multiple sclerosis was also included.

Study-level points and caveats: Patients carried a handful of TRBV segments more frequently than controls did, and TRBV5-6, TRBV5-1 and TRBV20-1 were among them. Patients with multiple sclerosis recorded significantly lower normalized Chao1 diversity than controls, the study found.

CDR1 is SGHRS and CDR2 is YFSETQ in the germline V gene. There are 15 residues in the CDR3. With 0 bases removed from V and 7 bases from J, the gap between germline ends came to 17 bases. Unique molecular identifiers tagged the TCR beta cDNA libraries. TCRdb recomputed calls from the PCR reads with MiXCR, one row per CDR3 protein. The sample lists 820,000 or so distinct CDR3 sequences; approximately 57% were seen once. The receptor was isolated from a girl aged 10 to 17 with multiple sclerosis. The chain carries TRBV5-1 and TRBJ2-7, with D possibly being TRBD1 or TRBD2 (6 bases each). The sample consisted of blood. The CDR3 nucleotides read TGCGCCAGCAGCTTGGCGGGGGCCCCCTACAATGAGCAGTACTTC. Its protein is CASSLAGAPYNEQYF.